These 5 T cell receptor beta chains share one sample of origin, sequenced in a study of T-cell memory formation after mild COVID-19. TCRdb fed the 5' RACE reads into MiXCR, producing one record per CDR3 protein. The sample has roughly 120,000 distinct CDR3 sequences; roughly 15% are singletons. The source material was PBMCs or a T cell subset sorted from them (not recorded which). Receptors were obtained from an adult woman who had mild COVID-19 (a few samples of this study predate the infection). Cell type and time point are not known.

This clonotype appeared once. The chain uses TRBV7-2 and TRBJ2-1; D is possibly TRBD2 (5 bases). Trimming took off 0 bases at V and 12 bases at J, with 9 bases between the two ends. Germline loops: CDR1 SGHTA, CDR2 FQGNSA. This CDR3 has 12 residues. The CDR3 nucleotides read TGTGCCAGCAGCTTAGCGACGGGGAGGCAGTTCTTC. It encodes CASSLATGRQFF.

V gene TRBV20-1 combines with J gene TRBJ2-7, with 11 bases fitting TRBD2. The CDR3 spans 17 residues. V lost 3 bases, J lost 4 bases, and 14 bases stayed unmatched. Germline V CDR1 and CDR2: DFQATT, SNEGSKA (reference sequence). The CDR3: CSARQLAGEMHEYEQYF. The CDR3 DNA reads as TGCAGTGCTAGGCAACTAGCGGGAGAGATGCATGAATACGAGCAGTACTTC.

There are many counts of this clonotype. This rearrangement joins TRBV4-1 to TRBJ1-2, with D perhaps TRBD1 (6 bases). The CDR3 runs to 13 residues. The germline V gene encodes CDR1 MGHRA and CDR2 YSYEKL. V lost 6 bases, J lost 8 bases, and 16 bases lay in between. The chain's CDR3 is CASRKVTGLGYTF. The CDR3 DNA sequence: TGCGCCAGCAGGAAAGTCACAGGGCTGGGCTACACCTTC.

This clonotype was observed at least ten times. The chain combines TRBV19 with TRBJ2-1; TRBD1 matches 10 bases. The germline gives CDR1 LNHDA, CDR2 SQIVND (reference sequence). Germline trimming cut 6 bases from V and 2 bases from J; bases unmatched to any gene: 7. The CDR3 is made up of 16 amino acids. CDR3 DNA sequence: TGTGCCAGTAGCCCCAAGGACAGGGGGACCTACAATGAGCAGTTCTTC. Translated, it gives CASSPKDRGTYNEQFF.

This clonotype was detected a few times. In DNA form, the CDR3 reads TGTGCCATCAGTGAGTCTGGGGGGCCCCAGCATTTT. Its protein product is CAISESGGPQHF. The rearrangement links TRBV10-3 to TRBJ1-5, with D perhaps matching TRBD1 (5 bases). Per the germline V gene, CDR1 is ENHRY and CDR2 is SYGVKD. This CDR3 comprises 12 residues. Trimming took off 0 bases at V and 9 bases at J, with 6 bases between the two ends.